What follows are 27 T cell receptor beta chains derived from one specimen sequenced in a study of molecular identifiers for immune sequencing clone quantification. TCRdb re-derived calls from the PCR reads in MiXCR, one entry per CDR3 protein. Among 300,000 to 350,000 distinct CDR3 sequences listed, over 20% were seen once. The sequencing input was naive CD8+ T cells from blood, with Jurkat cell RNA spiked in. The subset was: FACS-sorted CD8+CD4-CCR7+CD45RA+ naive T cells. Receptors were obtained from a human donor in good health. Some libraries in this study had Jurkat cell RNA spiked in.

In this sample, this clonotype turned up once. It may be a read error: a sequence one base away is much more abundant. The genes are TRBV9 and TRBJ1-5; D remains ambiguous. The CDR3 runs to 15 residues. Per the germline V gene, CDR1 is SGDLS and CDR2 is YYNGEE. V was trimmed by 4 bases and J by 4 bases, leaving 15 bases between them. The CDR3 coding sequence is TGTGCCAGCAGCACCAGCTATGGTGGGAATCAGCCCCAGCATTTT. Translating gives CASSTSYGGNQPQHF.

Points on this clonotype: Since a much larger clone is just one base distant, this may be a read error. The chain carries TRBV12-3 or TRBV12-4 and TRBJ2-1, with no clear D. The CDR3 sequence is 15 residues long. The DNA of the CDR3 is TGTGCCAGCAGCGCACCCCAGAGCTCCTACAATGAGCAGTCCTTC. As protein: CASSAPQSSYNEQSF.

This clonotype was seen ten or more times. This rearrangement joins TRBV7-3 to TRBJ2-1; D uncertain. Germline assignment: CDR1 SGHTA and CDR2 FQGTGA. The CDR3 consists of 15 residues. The ends were cut back, 5 bases at V and 0 bases at J, with 11 bases in the middle. The CDR3 loop reads CASSPHVSSYNEQFF. Written as DNA, the CDR3 is TGTGCCAGCAGCCCTCACGTAAGCTCCTACAATGAGCAGTTCTTC.

The chain combines TRBV30 with TRBJ2-1; D gene unclear. CDR1 and CDR2 (germline): GTSNPN, SVGIG (reference sequence). Trimming cost V 4 bases and J 5 bases, with 12 bases left between them. This CDR3 is 13 amino acids long. The CDR3: CAWIRASHNEQFF. CDR3 DNA: TGTGCCTGGATTCGGGCGTCCCACAATGAGCAGTTCTTC.

Remarks on this clonotype: Given a much more abundant clone one base away, this may be a read error. The chain recombines TRBV3-1 with TRBJ2-4; D remains unclear. The CDR3 extends over 13 amino acids. Germline CDR1 reads LGHDT; CDR2 reads YNNKEL (reference sequence). The CDR3 DNA sequence: TGTACCAGCAGCCAAGAAGGCCGAAACATTCAGTACTTC. Its translation: CTSSQEGRNIQYF.

At least ten counts were recorded for this clonotype. This chain links TRBV30 with TRBJ2-7; D not certain. The V and J ends lost 2 bases and 7 bases respectively, with 12 bases between them. CDR1 and CDR2 from the germline V gene are GTSNPN and SVGIG (reference sequence). This CDR3 has 12 amino acids. The CDR3 bases are TGTGCCTGGAGTAGGACCGTCGATGAGCAGTACTTC. Protein sequence: CAWSRTVDEQYF.

This clonotype was observed many times. CDR3 protein: CASSLGRNYNEQFF. CDR3 DNA: TGTGCCAGCAGTTTGGGCAGAAACTACAATGAGCAGTTCTTC. The J gene is TRBJ2-1, the V gene TRBV28; D is undetermined. The CDR3 covers 14 residues. Trimming removed 3 bases at V and 3 bases at J, with 9 bases between. CDR1 and CDR2 (germline): MDHEN, SYDVKM.

The V call is TRBV7-9, the J call TRBJ2-2; D may correspond to TRBD1 or TRBD2 (5 bases each). This CDR3 region has 15 residues. The V end lost 2 bases, the J end lost 6 bases, and 13 bases lay between the germline ends. CDR1 and CDR2 from the germline V gene are SEHNR and FQNEAQ (reference sequence). The CDR3: CASSLWGMDSGELFF. As DNA, the CDR3 is TGTGCCAGCAGCTTATGGGGGATGGACTCCGGGGAGCTGTTTTTT.

This clonotype came up a few times. The chain has TRBV27 and TRBJ2-5; TRBD2 matches at 7 bases. This CDR3 has 16 residues. Germline V gene lookup returns CDR1 MNHEY and CDR2 SMNVEV (reference sequence). After removal of 5 bases from V and 4 bases from J, the junction contained 13 bases not matched to a gene. The CDR3 bases are TGTGCCAGCAGTCCTCTAGGGGTAGCGGGCGTAGAGACCCAGTACTTC. It encodes CASSPLGVAGVETQYF.

This clonotype was observed at least ten times. The rearrangement links TRBV4-1 to TRBJ1-2; D is uncertain. This CDR3 has 15 residues. From germline, CDR1 is MGHRA and CDR2 YSYEKL. Deletions cut 0 bases from V and 2 bases from J, with 10 bases between. The CDR3 loop reads CASSQDMSFNYGYTF. The CDR3 DNA reads TGCGCCAGCAGCCAAGACATGAGCTTCAACTATGGCTACACCTTC.

This clonotype was picked up many times. The chain joins TRBV4-3 to TRBJ2-7, with 10 bases fitting TRBD2. Looked up from germline, CDR1 is LGHNA and CDR2 is YSLEER. The CDR3 is 15 amino acids. The V gene end was trimmed by 2 bases and the J gene end by 5 bases; junction bases not matched to a gene: 6. CDR3 sequence reads: CASSQSGRAGDEQYF. The CDR3 DNA sequence: TGCGCCAGCAGCCAAAGCGGGAGGGCCGGTGACGAGCAGTACTTC.

This clonotype showed up many times. As DNA, the CDR3 is TGTGCCAGCAGCTTAGTAGGGGCTGGTGAAAAACTGTTTTTT. It yields the protein CASSLVGAGEKLFF. This chain uses TRBV7-9 with TRBJ1-4; a weak D match, TRBD1 (5 bases). The CDR3 contains 14 residues. The germline V and J ends were trimmed by 1 base and 7 bases, with 10 bases remaining between them. CDR1 is SEHNR, CDR2 FQNEAQ, per germline (reference sequence).

This clonotype was seen many times. The rearrangement links TRBV24-1 to TRBJ2-2; no clear D. The CDR3 totals 14 residues. Trimming shortened V by 4 bases and J by 1 base, and 6 bases separated the two germline ends. The germline gives CDR1 KGHDR, CDR2 SFDVKD. CDR3 loop: CATSESGNTGELFF. The CDR3 region has the DNA TGTGCCACCAGTGAGTCAGGGAACACCGGGGAGCTGTTTTTT.

This clonotype was recorded many times. V gene TRBV7-2 combines with J gene TRBJ2-7; TRBD1 or TRBD2 may be the D gene (5 bases each). CDR1 is SGHTA and CDR2 is FQGNSA in the germline V gene. The CDR3 sequence is 14 residues long. Trimming removed 1 base from V and 4 bases from J, with 11 bases in between. Here the CDR3 reads CASSLDGGWYEQYF. CDR3 nucleotides: TGTGCCAGCAGCTTAGATGGGGGTTGGTACGAGCAGTACTTC.

This clonotype came up once. A much bigger clone sits one base away, suggesting this may be a read error. It is likely a read error, because the conserved phenylalanine at the end of the CDR3 is missing. The chain is built from TRBV7-9 and TRBJ1-1, with 10 bases matching TRBD1. The CDR3 has 15 amino acids. In germline, CDR1 is SEHNR, CDR2 FQNEAQ (reference sequence). Trimming cost V 2 bases and J 7 bases; bases outside gene matches: 7. This CDR3 is CASSLKGWDRGEAFL. DNA of the CDR3: TGTGCCAGCAGCTTAAAGGGATGGGACAGGGGTGAAGCTTTCCTT.

This clonotype was seen repeatedly, ten times or more. The chain has TRBV29-1 and TRBJ2-7; D may correspond to TRBD1 or TRBD2 (5 bases each). Trimming removed 6 bases at V and 0 bases at J, with 6 bases between. There are 11 residues in the CDR3. Germline V lookup: CDR1 SQVTM, CDR2 ANQGSEA. The CDR3 DNA is TGCAGCGTGGGGGACTCCTACGAGCAGTACTTC. This gives the protein CSVGDSYEQYF.

Many counts were recorded for this clonotype. CDR3 nucleotide sequence: TGTGCCAGCAGGTCCCCCGGGACTAGCGGGGAGGCGGCCTATGAGCAGTTCTTC. Amino acids: CASRSPGTSGEAAYEQFF. This chain connects TRBV7-9 to TRBJ2-1; 13 nucleotides align to TRBD2. The germline CDR1 and CDR2 sequences are SEHNR and FQNEAQ (reference sequence). J gave up 8 bases and V 6 bases, and 16 bases lay outside the gene matches. The CDR3 has 18 residues.

This clonotype has just a few counts. V is TRBV7-9 and J is TRBJ2-1, with D possibly matching TRBD1 (5 bases). V was cut by 5 bases and J by 9 bases, with 8 bases left in between. The CDR3 totals 11 residues. CDR1 and CDR2 (germline): SEHNR, FQNEAQ (reference sequence). The DNA of the CDR3 is TGTGCCAGCAGCCCAGGGCCTGAGCAGTTCTTC. Its translation: CASSPGPEQFF.

In its sample, this clonotype was seen a few times. This sequence joins TRBV4-3 and TRBJ2-7; weak D call: TRBD1 (5 bases). CDR3 length: 17 amino acids. Germline V gives CDR1 LGHNA, CDR2 YSLEER. V lost 0 bases to trimming and J lost 5 bases, with 20 bases between them. The DNA for the CDR3 is TGCGCCAGCAGCCAAGAACCACCCCTGGCAAGGGGCCACGAGCAGTACTTC. Amino acids: CASSQEPPLARGHEQYF.

Remarks on this clonotype: A read error may explain this, as a much larger clone is one base away. This chain uses TRBV5-6 with TRBJ1-1; 12 positions match TRBD1. Germline V gene lookup returns CDR1 SGHDT and CDR2 YYEEEE. With V trimmed by 3 bases and J by 3 bases, 3 bases remained unmatched. The CDR3 has 15 amino acids. Here the CDR3 reads CASSWDRGLDTEAFF. DNA of the CDR3: TGTGCCAGCAGCTGGGACAGGGGGCTGGACACTGAAGCTTTCTTT.

This clonotype was observed at least ten times. This chain connects TRBV6-5 to TRBJ2-1, with 12 positions matching TRBD1. Germline V gives CDR1 MNHEY, CDR2 SVGAGI. J gave up 9 bases and V 7 bases, and 7 bases lay outside the gene matches. This CDR3 region has 14 residues. The DNA of the CDR3 is TGTGCCAGCAACCTGGGACAGGGGGCGGCTGAGCAGTTCTTC. Translation: CASNLGQGAAEQFF.

This clonotype occurred a few times. The genes are TRBV20-1 and TRBJ1-2; D is undetermined. Per germline, CDR1 DFQATT and CDR2 SNEGSKA (reference sequence). Trimming removed 3 bases at V and 5 bases at J, with 16 bases between. CDR3 length: 14 amino acids. CDR3 sequence (DNA): TGCAGTGCTAGGGACGACAACGGGGAGTATGGCTACACCTTC. It yields the protein CSARDDNGEYGYTF.

With regard to this clonotype: This may be a read error, as it is one base from a much larger clone. The missing conserved phenylalanine or tryptophan at the end of this CDR3 makes a read error likely. The V call is TRBV29-1, the J call TRBJ2-7; D assignment may be TRBD1 or TRBD2 (6 bases each). Looked up from germline, CDR1 is SQVTM and CDR2 is ANQGSEA. Trimming left V 7 bases short and J 5 bases short, with 15 bases between. The CDR3 runs to 12 residues. The CDR3 spells CSATGRSDEQYS. The CDR3 coding sequence is TGCAGCGCCACAGGGAGGTCGGACGAGCAGTACTCC.

This clonotype was recorded many times. The chain has TRBV4-3 and TRBJ2-6; D not resolved. CDR3 size: 16 residues. Trimming pared 0 bases from V and 1 base from J, leaving 7 bases between. Germline loops: CDR1 LGHNA, CDR2 YSLEER. CDR3 amino acids: CASSQDLASGANVLTF. CDR3 DNA: TGCGCCAGCAGCCAAGATTTGGCGTCTGGGGCCAACGTCCTGACTTTC.

There are many counts of this clonotype. The chain recombines TRBV30 with TRBJ1-6; D is unresolved. V lost 3 bases and J lost 9, with 15 bases in between. Germline CDR1 and CDR2: GTSNPN and SVGIG (reference sequence). The CDR3 extends over 14 amino acids. The CDR3 spells CAWSVGIPGSPLHF. The CDR3 coding sequence is TGTGCCTGGAGCGTTGGGATTCCTGGTTCACCCCTCCACTTT. The full variable domain, its missing parts supplied by reference TRBV30 and TRBJ1-6, is SQTIHQWPATLVQPVGSPLSLECTVEGTSNPNLYWYRQAAGRGLQLLFYSVGIGQISSEVPQNLSASRPQDRQFILSSKKLLLSDSGFYLCAWSVGIPGSPLHFGNGTRLTVT.

V and J are TRBV11-2 and TRBJ2-1; 12 nucleotides match TRBD2. The CDR3 sequence is 16 residues long. Germline assignment: CDR1 SGHAT and CDR2 FQNNGV. V lost 10 bases to trimming and J lost 0 bases; unmatched junction nucleotides: 7. The CDR3, as DNA: TGTGCCACCTCCGGGACTAGCGGGTTCTCCTACAATGAGCAGTTCTTC. This sequence encodes CATSGTSGFSYNEQFF. Complete variable domain (other parts from reference TRBV11-2 and TRBJ2-1): EAGVAQSPRYKIIEKRQSVAFWCNPISGHATLYWYQQILGQGPKLLIQFQNNGVVDDSQLPKDRFSAERLKGVDSTLKIQPAKLEDSAVYLCATSGTSGFSYNEQFFGPGTRLTVL.

The chain links TRBV20-1 to TRBJ2-7; TRBD2 is a possible D gene (5 bases). This CDR3 is built from 15 residues. The ends were cut back, 1 base at V and 0 bases at J, with 13 bases in the middle. Germline CDR1 reads DFQATT; CDR2 reads SNEGSKA (reference sequence). CDR3 sequence: CSARAVEDRSYEQYF. CDR3 DNA sequence: TGCAGTGCTAGAGCCGTGGAGGACCGCTCCTACGAGCAGTACTTC.